This TCR beta chain came from a study of blood T cell repertoires in COVID-19. Study-level information: The samples span acute and convalescent COVID-19 from the United States, Italy and Spain.

Germline values: CDR1 SGHTA, CDR2 FQGNSA. V was shortened by 5 bases and J by 8 bases, with 7 bases between the two germline ends. There are 11 residues in the CDR3. Original methodology: Counts of nucleated cells, estimated from reference gene primer amplification, were obtained. Repertoires were generated with immunoSEQ multiplex PCR, while TCRdb's copy carries only in-frame clones and drops some. V, J and clone size reflect that table, while D and trimming were determined from the DNA. The repertoire holds 150,000 to 200,000 clones, about nine tenths seen once, with 2.1% in the top ten. V and J are TRBV7-2 and TRBJ2-1; D is unresolved. The sequence was collected from a man in his 70s with active or convalescent COVID-19. Sequenced: peripheral blood. As DNA, the CDR3 is TGTGCCAGCAGCCCTCTCTATGAGCAGTTCTTC. Its translation: CASSPLYEQFF. Together with reference TRBV7-2 and TRBJ2-1, the CDR3 gives the full variable domain: GAGVSQSPSNKVTEKGKDVELRCDPISGHTALYWYRQSLGQGLEFLIYFQGNSAPDKSGLPSDRFSAERTGGSVSTLTIQRTQQEDSAVYLCASSPLYEQFFGPGTRLTVL.